This T cell receptor beta chain was retrieved from a study of shared clonotypes between healthy human individuals (dated by TCRdb to 2018 to 2021). The study in broad terms: A few men and two women, aged 18 to 49 years, made up the cohort. For each donor, CD4 naive and CD4 memory were each run on three plates, CD8 naive on two plates, and CD8 memory on one plate. Blood TCR repertoires of a handful of healthy adults were deeply sequenced to estimate repertoire size and the extent of clonotype sharing between individuals. Libraries were prepared and TCR repertoires were sequenced by different laboratories using diverse techniques, in order to increase sequencing depth and limit assay-specific biases. Per donor, leukapheresis produced somewhere between about 0.94 and 9.5 billion PBMCs. The research as a whole found: Across a handful of donors, about 5% of naive CD4, 3.5% of naive CD8, approximately 2.5% of memory CD4, and 0.4% of memory CD8 clonotypes were shared. Even with the large sequencing depth, rarefaction of the sorted-subset datasets indicated that sequencing was incomplete. Sampling was limited to blood, and TCR repertoires in tissue likely differ from TCR repertoires in blood. Compared with non-shared clonotypes, clonotypes shared by all four sorted-subset donors had higher generation probabilities. Naive subsets generally had larger estimated clonotype richness than memory subsets did. Based on pairwise subsampling, the degree of clonotype sharing among donors was expected to be affected by sequencing depth. Because the study included a small number of donors, the genetic and exposure-history diversity represented was limited.

V is pruned by 4 bases and J by 1 base, leaving 4 bases of the junction without a gene match. Counted from cysteine to phenylalanine, this CDR3 has 14 amino acids. Just the 42-base CDR3 DNA is kept, in frame starting at base 1. CDR1 is given as SGHNT and CDR2 as YYREEE, both from the germline V gene (reference sequence). Healthy HIV-negative adults with no recently reported acute infections or vaccinations were included as donors. Every donor was a Caucasian adult living in Nashville, Tennessee, USA. CD4+ T cells were enriched by magnetic negative selection, after which naive cells were positively selected on CD45RA and the negative fraction was taken as the memory subset. Blood was obtained by leukapheresis, after which PBMCs were separated by Ficoll-Histopaque density gradient centrifugation and cryopreserved in liquid nitrogen vapor phase. Analytical flow cytometry was used to check the purity and quantity of each magnetically sorted T cell population. Each sorted fraction had its genomic DNA isolated and then quantified by UV absorbance on a Nanodrop 2000c.

TCR CDR3 regions were amplified from genomic DNA by multiplex PCR using the deep immunoSEQ assay. Extracted genomic DNA from each cell subset was distributed evenly across all wells of several immunoSEQ 96-well plates, and each plate was treated as a replicate. For sorted subsets, each replicate PCR was loaded with approximately 190 ng genomic DNA, equivalent to approximately 27,000 T cell genomes. Purified libraries were measured with a Qubit 3.0 fluorometer, size-checked on a Bioanalyzer 2100, and measured again with the KAPA Library Quantification kit. Every immunoSEQ 96-well plate was sequenced on a dedicated single-read 150-cycle Illumina NextSeq 550 flow cell. In the original analysis: The immunoSEQ output contained only junctional sequences without quality scores, so filtering could not match that applied to full-length reads. To assign V/J genes and CDR3, sequences were annotated against IMGT germline references using PyIR, a Python wrapper for IgBLAST v1.9. Reads were filtered out if the reads had weak V/J assignments (E-value above 1e-6), no CDR3, stop codons, out-of-frame junctions, or ambiguous translated residues. V3J clonotypes were defined as sequences sharing the same inferred V gene, J gene, and CDR3 amino acid sequence. Percentage overlap between repertoires was calculated by dividing the number of shared unique clonotypes by the size of the smaller repertoire. RTK rarefaction, the Chao1 estimator, and Recon v2.1 estimates of unobserved clonotypes were used to assess repertoire richness. Generation probabilities for all TCRbeta clonotypes obtained by the gDNA method from a handful of donors were computed using OLGA. Entries here come from immuneACCESS through TCRdb and include only in-frame sequences with V and J called. Some clones fail to appear in such tables; in the studies checked, an unresolved V gene covers under half of the shortfall, and the cause of the remainder is unknown. The D gene and trimming were derived from the DNA, and the V and J assignments and clone size from that table. The sample table records about 2.4 million clones; 80% to 95% of these occur just once. The ten largest clones capture approximately 0.37% of the sample.

Comment on this clone: Its target antigen remains unknown. One base away there is no much larger clone; base qualities are not given.

The material sequenced was naive CD4+ T cells from PBMCs. Sample cell subset or site, as interpreted from the label and publication: CD45RA+ positively selected. The source of this sequence is a man between 18 and 35 years old in good health. Some clones in this sample may be carry-over from other donors' samples. The V and J segments used are TRBV5-4 and TRBJ2-7, with 8 bases in between that match TRBD1. CDR3 reads: CASSADRGSYEQYF. The DNA sequence reads TGTGCCAGCAGCGCTGACAGGGGATCCTACGAGCAGTACTTC.